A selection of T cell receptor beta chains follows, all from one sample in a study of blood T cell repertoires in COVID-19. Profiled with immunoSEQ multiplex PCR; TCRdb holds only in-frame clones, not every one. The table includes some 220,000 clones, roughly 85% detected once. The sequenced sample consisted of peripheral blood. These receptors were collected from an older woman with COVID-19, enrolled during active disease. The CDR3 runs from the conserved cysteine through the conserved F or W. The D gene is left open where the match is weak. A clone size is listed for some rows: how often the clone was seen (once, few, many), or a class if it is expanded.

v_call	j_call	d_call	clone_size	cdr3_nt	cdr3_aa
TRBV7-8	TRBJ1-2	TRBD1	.	TGTGCCAGCAGCCTTGGACAGGAGGGTGGCTACACCTTC	CASSLGQEGGYTF
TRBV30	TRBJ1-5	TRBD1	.	TGTGCCTGGAGTCCTAGACAGGGGACCTCCACCCAATATAGCAATCAGCCCCAGCATTTT	CAWSPRQGTSTQYSNQPQHF
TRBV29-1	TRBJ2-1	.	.	TGCAGCGTTGAAACGGCAGGGTCCTACAATGAGCAGTTCTTC	CSVETAGSYNEQFF
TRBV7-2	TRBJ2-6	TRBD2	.	TGTGCCAGCAGCCCCAGCGGGGCTGGGGCCAACGTCCTGACTTTC	CASSPSGAGANVLTF
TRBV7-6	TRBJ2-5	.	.	TGTGCCAGCAGCTTAATAGGGGGTCAAGAGACCCAGTACTTC	CASSLIGGQETQYF
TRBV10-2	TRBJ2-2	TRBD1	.	TGCGCCAGCAGCGCTACCGGGACAGGGTTTAGCTGGGAGCTGTTTTTT	CASSATGTGFSWELFF
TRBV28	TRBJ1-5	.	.	TGTGCCAGCACCCTTAGCCGGGGGGTGCAGCCCCAGCATTTT	CASTLSRGVQPQHF
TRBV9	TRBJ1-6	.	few	TGTGCCAGCAGCCAGAGGGTCGATTCACCCCTCCACTTT	CASSQRVDSPLHF
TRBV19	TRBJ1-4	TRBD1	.	TGTGCCAGTAGCCTTACAGGGGTGGTTGAAAAACTGTTTTTT	CASSLTGVVEKLFF
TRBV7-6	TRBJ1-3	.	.	TGTGCCAGCAGCCTCGGGGGAGGCTCTGGAAACACCATATATTTT	CASSLGGGSGNTIYF
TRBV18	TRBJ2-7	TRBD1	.	TGTGCCAGCTCACCAGATACAGGGGGGTCCTACGAGCAGTACTTC	CASSPDTGGSYEQYF
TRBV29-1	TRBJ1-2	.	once	TGCAGCGTTGAAGTGTCGCCGGGGGTAAGAGGTGGCTACACCTTC	CSVEVSPGVRGGYTF
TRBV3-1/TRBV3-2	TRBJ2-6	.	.	TGTGCCAGCAGCCAACGCTCTGGGGCCAACGTCCTGACTTTC	CASSQRSGANVLTF
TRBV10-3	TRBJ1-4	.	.	TGTGCCATCGGCCTCGAGGGACAAGTAGAAGAAAAACTGTTTTTT	CAIGLEGQVEEKLFF
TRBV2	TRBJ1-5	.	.	TGTGCCAGCAGTCAGGGCTGGAGCAATCAGCCCCAGCATTTT	CASSQGWSNQPQHF
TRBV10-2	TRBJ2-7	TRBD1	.	TGCGCCAGCGGGCCGGGACAGGGCCCCTCCTACGAGCAGTACTTC	CASGPGQGPSYEQYF
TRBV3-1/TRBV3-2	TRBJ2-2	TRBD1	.	TGTGCCAGCGGATCCGGGACAGGGGTTGTCGGGGAGCTGTTTTTT	CASGSGTGVVGELFF
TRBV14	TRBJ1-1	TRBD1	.	TGTGCCAGCAGCCAACCGACAGGGGCGAACACTGAAGCTTTCTTT	CASSQPTGANTEAFF
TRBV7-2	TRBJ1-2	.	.	TGTGCCAGCAGCAGCCCACAGACACCCTGGGGCTACACCTTC	CASSSPQTPWGYTF
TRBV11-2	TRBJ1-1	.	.	TGTGCCAGCAGCTTAGAAAGGGGGTCCTCAACCTTAAGGACTGAAGCTTTCTTT	CASSLERGSSTLRTEAFF
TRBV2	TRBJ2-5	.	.	TGTGCCAGCAGGCCAAGGCGGGGGCCCTTCAACTTC	CASRPRRGPFNF
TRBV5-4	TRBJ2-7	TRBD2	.	TGTGCCAGCAGTCCCGTTCCGGCTAGCGGACTCTACGAGCAGTACTTC	CASSPVPASGLYEQYF
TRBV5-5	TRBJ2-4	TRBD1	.	TGTGCCAGCAGCTTGTGGGACAGAGCAGAAAACATTCAGTACTTC	CASSLWDRAENIQYF
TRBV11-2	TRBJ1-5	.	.	TGTGCCAGCAGCCGAGCGATTTCAGGCAATCAGCCCCAGCATTTT	CASSRAISGNQPQHF
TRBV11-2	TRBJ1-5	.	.	TGTGCCAGCAGTGCCGGACAGACCCTGGCCCAGCATTTT	CASSAGQTLAQHF
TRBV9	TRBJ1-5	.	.	TGTGCCAGCAGCGTAGGGGCGAGCAATCAGCCCCAGCATTTT	CASSVGASNQPQHF
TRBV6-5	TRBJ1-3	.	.	TGTGCCAGCAGCAACCGGGTTATAAACACCATATATTTT	CASSNRVINTIYF
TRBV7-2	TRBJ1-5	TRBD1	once	TGTGCCAGCAGCTTAGGCCGGACAGGACAGAATCAGCCCCAGCATTTT	CASSLGRTGQNQPQHF
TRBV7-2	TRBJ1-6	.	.	TGTGCCAGCAGCTTAGATGGAGGGCGCTGGTCACCCCTCCACTTT	CASSLDGGRWSPLHF
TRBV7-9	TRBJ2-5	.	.	TGTGCCAGCAGCTTGATTGTCCCAGGGGGAGGAGAGACCCAGTACTTC	CASSLIVPGGGETQYF
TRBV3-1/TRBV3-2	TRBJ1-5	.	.	TGTGCCAGCAGCCAAGACGAGGGTCAGCCCCAGCATTTT	CASSQDEGQPQHF
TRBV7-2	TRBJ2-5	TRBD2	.	TGTGCCAGCAGCCGGAGCGGGGGGGATCAAGAGACCCAGTACTTC	CASSRSGGDQETQYF
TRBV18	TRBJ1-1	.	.	TGTGCCAGCTCTTTCACCAGAAATGCTGAAGCTTTCTTT	CASSFTRNAEAFF
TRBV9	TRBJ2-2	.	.	TGTGCCAGCAGCGTCCCACTTGGGGAGCTGTTTTTT	CASSVPLGELFF
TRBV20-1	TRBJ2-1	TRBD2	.	TGCAGTGCTAGTGGTAGCGGGGGCCGCTACAATGAGCAGTTCTTC	CSASGSGGRYNEQFF
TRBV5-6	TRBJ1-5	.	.	TGTGCCAGCAGCTCGCCGGGGGAACAGCCCCAGCATTTT	CASSSPGEQPQHF
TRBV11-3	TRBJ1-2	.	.	TGTGCCAGCAGCCCAGACAGAACCTATGGCTACACCTTC	CASSPDRTYGYTF
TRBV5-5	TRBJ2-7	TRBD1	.	TGTGCCAGCAGCTTCGGTGGACAGGGGGTACCCTACGAGCAGTACTTC	CASSFGGQGVPYEQYF